A single sample gave rise to the 31 T cell receptor beta chains below, sequenced in a study of blood T cell repertoires in COVID-19. Assay: immunoSEQ multiplex PCR; the TCRdb copy retains only in-frame clones and omits some. This sample has under 250,000 clones, with 83% found just once. The specimen was peripheral blood. These receptors all come from a human donor in a cohort sampled during active COVID-19.

The gene calls are TRBV14 and TRBJ2-7; 10 positions match TRBD1. The germline CDR1 and CDR2 sequences are SGHDN and FVKESK. Germline trimming cut 4 bases from V and 6 bases from J; bases unmatched to any gene: 6. This CDR3 is built from 14 residues. The CDR3 reads CASSPRTGGAEQYF. CDR3 sequence (DNA): TGTGCCAGCAGCCCCCGGACAGGGGGTGCCGAGCAGTACTTC.

The rearrangement uses TRBV2 and TRBJ2-5, with TRBD1 matching over 9 bases. After removal of 5 bases from V and 4 bases from J, the junction contained 5 bases not matched to a gene. CDR3 length: 14 residues. In germline, CDR1 is SNHLY, CDR2 FYNNEI. In nucleotides, the CDR3 is TGTGCCAGCAGTTCCCGGACAGGGGCAGAGACCCAGTACTTC. The encoded protein is CASSSRTGAETQYF.

This clone appeared a single time. The CDR3 sequence: CASSPSGRVMNTEAFF. The CDR3 nucleotides are TGTGCCAGCAGCCCGTCTGGGAGGGTCATGAACACTGAAGCTTTCTTT. The chain is built from TRBV6-6 and TRBJ1-1, with no clear D. V was clipped by 6 bases and J by 0 bases, with 17 bases between them. In germline, CDR1 is MNHNY, CDR2 SVGAGI (reference sequence). The CDR3 is 16 amino acids.

The chain recombines TRBV10-1 with TRBJ1-1; the D is unclear. This CDR3 region has 15 residues. The V end was cut by 4 bases, the J end by 1 base, with 13 bases between. CDR1 WNHNN and CDR2 SYGVQD come from the germline V gene (reference sequence). The CDR3 DNA sequence: TGCGCCAGCAGTGTGCACCGGCGGGGGAACACTGAAGCTTTCTTT. As protein: CASSVHRRGNTEAFF.

This chain joins TRBV18 and TRBJ1-1; D gene unclear. Per germline, CDR1 KGHSH and CDR2 LQKENI. This CDR3 has 16 residues. Trimming stripped 2 bases from V and 5 bases from J, with 18 bases between. CDR3 region: CASSPFLSEGMTEAFF. The CDR3 region has the DNA TGTGCCAGCTCACCATTCTTATCAGAGGGAATGACTGAAGCTTTCTTT. Drawing the rest from reference TRBV18 and TRBJ1-1, the complete variable domain is NAGVMQNPRHLVRRRGQEARLRCSPMKGHSHVYWYRQLPEEGLKFMVYLQKENIIDESGMPKERFSAEFPKEGPSILRIQQVVRGDSAAYFCASSPFLSEGMTEAFFGQGTRLTVV.

The V call is TRBV5-1, the J call TRBJ2-3, with 11 nucleotides matching TRBD2. Germline CDR1 SGHRS, CDR2 YFSETQ. This CDR3 comprises 15 residues. V lost 3 bases and J lost 7; bases outside the gene matches: 7. The CDR3 here is CASSSPSGGTYTQYF. CDR3 coding DNA: TGCGCCAGCAGCTCACCTAGCGGGGGGACATATACGCAGTATTTT.

The chain joins TRBV9 to TRBJ1-1; D is unresolved. Deletions cut 0 bases from V and 3 bases from J, with 6 bases between. The CDR3 contains 13 residues. Germline lookup yields CDR1 SGDLS and CDR2 YYNGEE. In nucleotides, the CDR3 is TGTGCCAGCAGCGTAGGAGACTACACTGAAGCTTTCTTT. Amino acid sequence: CASSVGDYTEAFF.

In its sample, this clone was seen once. The J gene is TRBJ2-3, the V gene TRBV10-3; TRBD2 is a possible D gene (6 bases). V lost 10 bases and J 3 bases, leaving 20 bases between the germline ends. CDR1 ENHRY and CDR2 SYGVKD come from the germline V gene. The CDR3 runs to 15 residues. CDR3 loop: CATWTMAGRTDTQYF. CDR3 in DNA: TGTGCCACCTGGACTATGGCAGGGAGGACAGATACGCAGTATTTT.

This sequence joins TRBV24-1 and TRBJ2-2, with D hard to call. This CDR3 is built from 15 residues. Germline V lookup: CDR1 KGHDR, CDR2 SFDVKD. With 4 bases removed from V and 5 bases from J, the gap between germline ends came to 13 bases. The CDR3 bases are TGTGCCACCAGTGACCCTGCGCAGGCAACCGGGGAGCTGTTTTTT. It specifies CATSDPAQATGELFF.

There are a few counts of this clone. V usage is TRBV3-1 (or the pseudogene TRBV3-2) and J usage is TRBJ1-2, with D possibly TRBD1 on 5 matching bases. Trimming took off 0 bases at V and 9 bases at J, with 11 bases between the two ends. CDR3 length: 13 residues. The V gene's germline CDR1 is LGHDT and CDR2 YNNKEL (reference sequence). CDR3 nucleotide sequence: TGTGCCAGCAGCCAAGATAGGGGTTCGCGCTACACCTTC. Its translation: CASSQDRGSRYTF.

The CDR3: CASSQFTQGAHGGYTF. CDR3 bases: TGCGCCAGCAGCCAGTTTACACAGGGGGCGCATGGTGGCTACACCTTC. The gene calls are TRBV4-1 and TRBJ1-2; 9 nucleotides align to TRBD1. The germline gives CDR1 MGHRA, CDR2 YSYEKL. The CDR3 is made up of 16 amino acids. Unmatched junction bases numbered 12, after V lost 3 bases and J lost 7 bases.

This clone was recorded once. For the CDR3, the DNA is TGTGCCAGCAGCCTCCGGAGGTCTAGCACAGATACGCAGTATTTT. Protein sequence: CASSLRRSSTDTQYF. This chain connects TRBV7-9 to TRBJ2-3, with a possible D match to TRBD2 (5 bases). The germline V and J ends were trimmed by 5 bases and 0 bases, with 12 bases remaining between them. CDR3 length: 15 residues. Germline V CDR1 and CDR2: SEHNR, FQNEAQ (reference sequence). The full variable domain, in which reference TRBV7-9 and TRBJ2-3 provide the parts outside the CDR3, is DTGVSQNPRHKITKRGQNVTFRCDPISEHNRLYWYRQTLGQGPEFLTYFQNEAQLEKSRLLSDRFSAERPKGSFSTLEIQRTEQGDSAMYLCASSLRRSSTDTQYFGPGTRLTVL.

The chain couples TRBV7-9 to TRBJ1-5; TRBD1 matches 9 bases. With V trimmed by 5 bases and J by 6 bases, 5 bases remained unmatched. This CDR3 contains 14 residues. Germline lookup yields CDR1 SEHNR and CDR2 FQNEAQ (reference sequence). CDR3 loop: CASSPGTGIQPQHF. CDR3 in DNA: TGTGCCAGCAGCCCCGGGACAGGGATTCAGCCCCAGCATTTT.

This clone was recorded once. The V call is TRBV5-5, the J call TRBJ2-7; weak D call: TRBD1 (5 bases). The V and J ends lost 3 bases and 4 bases respectively, with 17 bases between them. CDR1 is SGHKS and CDR2 is YYEKEE in the germline V gene (reference sequence). The CDR3 extends over 15 amino acids. This chain's CDR3 is CASSYYQGWGYEQYF. CDR3 DNA: TGTGCCAGCAGCTACTACCAGGGTTGGGGATACGAGCAGTACTTC. Using reference TRBV5-5 and TRBJ2-7 for the parts outside the CDR3, the full variable domain is DAGVTQSPTHLIKTRGQQVTLRCSPISGHKSVSWYQQVLGQGPQFIFQYYEKEERGRGNFPDRFSARQFPNYSSELNVNALLLGDSALYLCASSYYQGWGYEQYFGPGTRLTVT.

The J gene is TRBJ2-5, the V gene TRBV10-1; 7 nucleotides line up with TRBD1. CDR1 and CDR2 from the germline V gene are WNHNN and SYGVQD (reference sequence). The CDR3 totals 15 residues. The ends lost 2 bases at V and 5 bases at J; junction bases unmatched: 8. In DNA, the CDR3 is TGCGCCAGCAGTGAGGGCGACAGGGCCAGGGAGACCCAGTACTTC. Encoded protein: CASSEGDRARETQYF.

This clone was observed a handful of times. V gene TRBV11-2 combines with J gene TRBJ2-3; TRBD1 agrees at 9 bases. V shed 2 bases and J 3 bases; nucleotides not matched to a gene: 6. The germline CDR1 and CDR2 sequences are SGHAT and FQNNGV. CDR3 length: 16 amino acids. For the CDR3, the DNA is TGTGCCAGCAGCTTAAGGCACAGGGGGCGAACAGATACGCAGTATTTT. Translation: CASSLRHRGRTDTQYF.

The rearrangement uses TRBV29-1 and TRBJ2-1; maybe TRBD1 (6 bases). This CDR3 spans 12 amino acids. Trimming removed 2 bases from V and 6 bases from J, with 8 bases in between. The germline V gene has CDR1 SQVTM and CDR2 ANQGSEA. The CDR3 here is CSVERGSNEQFF. For the CDR3, the DNA is TGCAGCGTTGAAAGGGGGTCCAATGAGCAGTTCTTC.

The V gene is TRBV28, the J gene TRBJ1-5; 9 bases match TRBD1. The CDR3 contains 15 residues. Per germline, CDR1 MDHEN and CDR2 SYDVKM. V lost 6 bases to trimming and J lost 1 base; unmatched junction nucleotides: 4. This chain's CDR3 is CASSYRGQSNQPQHF. The DNA for the CDR3 is TGTGCCAGCAGCTACAGGGGGCAGAGCAATCAGCCCCAGCATTTT.

V gene TRBV5-4 combines with J gene TRBJ2-5; 9 bases line up with TRBD2. Per germline, CDR1 SGHNT and CDR2 YYREEE (reference sequence). V lost 2 bases, J lost 5 bases, and 4 bases stayed unmatched. The CDR3 extends over 14 amino acids. CDR3: CASSLGTSRETQYF. CDR3 bases: TGTGCCAGCAGCTTAGGGACTAGCAGGGAGACCCAGTACTTC.

The chain carries TRBV15 and TRBJ1-2; D possibly corresponds to TRBD1 (6 bases). This CDR3 contains 15 residues. Deletions cut 3 bases from V and 4 bases from J, with 15 bases between. Germline CDR1 LNHNV, CDR2 YYDKDF (reference sequence). The CDR3 sequence is CATSRAGQGSYGYTF. CDR3 DNA: TGTGCCACCAGCAGGGCTGGGCAGGGGAGCTATGGCTACACCTTC.

The V call is TRBV6-1, the J call TRBJ2-6; D possibly corresponds to TRBD1 (6 bases). CDR3 length: 19 residues. CDR1 is MNHNS and CDR2 is SASEGT in the germline V gene. Trimming took 2 bases from V and 2 from J, leaving 19 bases between them. The CDR3 here is CASSESLQGWVAGANVLTF. The CDR3 bases are TGTGCCAGCAGTGAATCCCTACAGGGTTGGGTAGCTGGGGCCAACGTCCTGACTTTC.

As regards this clone: An end of the junction differs from the germline gene, which may be a read error. The V call is TRBV5-6, the J call TRBJ1-6; 7 bases match TRBD1. CDR3 length: 12 amino acids. CDR1 is SGHDT, CDR2 YYEEEE, per germline. CDR3 residues: CASSLAGDSVNF. CDR3 DNA sequence: TGTGCCAGCAGCTTGGCCGGGGACAGTGTAAACTTT.

The CDR3 spells CASRNGLNSPLHF. Written as DNA, the CDR3 is TGTGCCAGCAGAAACGGACTGAATTCACCCCTCCACTTT. The genes are TRBV9 and TRBJ1-6, with unresolved D. CDR3 length: 13 residues. V shed 5 bases and J shed 7 bases, with 10 bases lying between them. CDR1 and CDR2 from the germline V gene are SGDLS and YYNGEE. Full variable domain (outside the CDR3, taken from reference TRBV9 and TRBJ1-6): DSGVTQTPKHLITATGQRVTLRCSPRSGDLSVYWYQQSLDQGLQFLIQYYNGEERAKGNILERFSAQQFPDLHSELNLSSLELGDSALYFCASRNGLNSPLHFGNGTRLTVT.

This chain connects TRBV28 to TRBJ2-3; D is unclear. Trimming stripped 6 bases from V and 2 bases from J, with 12 bases between. The V gene's germline CDR1 is MDHEN and CDR2 SYDVKM. The CDR3 is 14 residues long. This CDR3 reads CASRTTYYTDTQYF. Here the CDR3 DNA reads TGTGCCAGCAGGACCACCTACTACACAGATACGCAGTATTTT.

The chain employs TRBV6-5 and TRBJ2-7; D might be TRBD1 (5 bases). The V end lost 0 bases, the J end lost 6 bases, and 12 bases lay between the germline ends. Germline assignment: CDR1 MNHEY and CDR2 SVGAGI. The CDR3 totals 14 residues. The CDR3 DNA sequence: TGTGCCAGCAGTTACTCTCTAGGGGCCCGCGAGCAGTACTTC. This gives the protein CASSYSLGAREQYF.

This chain connects TRBV9 to TRBJ2-2; the D gene is possibly TRBD2 (7 bases). Deletions cut 0 bases from V and 7 bases from J, with 19 bases between. The CDR3 totals 17 residues. Germline CDR1 reads SGDLS; CDR2 reads YYNGEE. CDR3 residues: CASSVANPGGPGGELFF. CDR3 coding DNA: TGTGCCAGCAGCGTAGCTAATCCGGGGGGCCCCGGCGGGGAGCTGTTTTTT.

The chain uses TRBV7-8 and TRBJ2-2; 8 bases match TRBD1. Trimming took 4 bases from V and 1 from J; bases not matched to a gene: 5. The CDR3 is 16 amino acids. Germline values: CDR1 SGHVS, CDR2 FQNEAQ. The CDR3 sequence: CASSSTGAQNTGELFF. For the CDR3, the DNA is TGTGCCAGCAGCTCGACAGGGGCCCAGAACACCGGGGAGCTGTTTTTT.

The chain carries TRBV5-4 and TRBJ1-1, with 8 nucleotides matching TRBD1. The germline gives CDR1 SGHNT, CDR2 YYREEE (reference sequence). The CDR3 extends over 13 amino acids. V lost 3 bases and J lost 5; bases outside the gene matches: 3. In nucleotides, the CDR3 is TGTGCCAGCAGCTCACAGGGGGGGACTGAAGCTTTCTTT. Its protein is CASSSQGGTEAFF. Complete variable domain (other parts from reference TRBV5-4 and TRBJ1-1): ETGVTQSPTHLIKTRGQQVTLRCSSQSGHNTVSWYQQALGQGPQFIFQYYREEENGRGNFPPRFSGLQFPNYSSELNVNALELDDSALYLCASSSQGGTEAFFGQGTRLTVV.

The gene calls are TRBV30 and TRBJ2-1, with 12 positions matching TRBD2. The V segment lost 0 bases and the J segment 9 bases; nucleotides outside the gene matches: 6. Germline-derived CDR1 and CDR2 are GTSNPN and SVGIG (reference sequence). The CDR3 totals 15 residues. CDR3 region: CAWSVASGGVGEQFF. CDR3 bases: TGTGCCTGGAGTGTGGCTAGCGGGGGGGTAGGTGAGCAGTTCTTC.

CDR3 DNA sequence: TGTGCCAGCACCCAGGGAGGGTACTCACCCCTCCACTTT. It encodes CASTQGGYSPLHF. The chain recombines TRBV6-6 with TRBJ1-6, with D possibly being TRBD1 (5 bases). Germline V CDR1 and CDR2: MNHNY, SVGAGI (reference sequence). The V end lost 7 bases, the J end lost 10 bases, and 14 bases lay between the germline ends. The CDR3 sequence is 13 residues long.

This clone was observed a handful of times. The chain combines TRBV7-9 with TRBJ1-4, with 10 nucleotides matching TRBD1. Germline V lookup: CDR1 SEHNR, CDR2 FQNEAQ (reference sequence). V was clipped by 5 bases and J by 3 bases; unmatched bases: 3. This CDR3 region has 15 residues. The CDR3 reads CASSRQGAANEKLFF. The CDR3 bases are TGTGCCAGCAGCCGACAGGGGGCAGCTAATGAAAAACTGTTTTTT.